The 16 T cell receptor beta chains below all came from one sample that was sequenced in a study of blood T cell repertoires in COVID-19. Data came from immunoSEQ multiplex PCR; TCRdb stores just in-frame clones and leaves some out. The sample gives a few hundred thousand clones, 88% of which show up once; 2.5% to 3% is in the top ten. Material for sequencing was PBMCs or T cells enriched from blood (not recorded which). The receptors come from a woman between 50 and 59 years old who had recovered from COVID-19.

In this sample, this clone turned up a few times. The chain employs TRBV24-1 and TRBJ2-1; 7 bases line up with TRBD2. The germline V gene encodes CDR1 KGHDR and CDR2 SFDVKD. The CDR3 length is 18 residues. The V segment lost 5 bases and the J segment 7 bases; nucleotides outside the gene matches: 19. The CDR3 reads CATSATRQTGGTRNEQFF. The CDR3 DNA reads TGTGCCACCAGTGCGACGAGACAGACGGGAGGCACACGGAATGAGCAGTTCTTC.

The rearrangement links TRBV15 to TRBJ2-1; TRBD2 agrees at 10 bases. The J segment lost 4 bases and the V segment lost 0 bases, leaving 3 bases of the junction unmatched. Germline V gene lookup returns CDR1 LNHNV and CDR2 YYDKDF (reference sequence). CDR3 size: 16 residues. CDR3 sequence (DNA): TGTGCCACCAGCAGAGATGCTAGCGGGAGATACAATGAGCAGTTCTTC. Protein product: CATSRDASGRYNEQFF. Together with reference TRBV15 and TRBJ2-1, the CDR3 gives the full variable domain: DAMVIQNPRYQVTQFGKPVTLSCSQTLNHNVMYWYQQKSSQAPKLLFHYYDKDFNNEADTPDNFQSRRPNTSFCFLDIRSPGLGDTAMYLCATSRDASGRYNEQFFGPGTRLTVL.

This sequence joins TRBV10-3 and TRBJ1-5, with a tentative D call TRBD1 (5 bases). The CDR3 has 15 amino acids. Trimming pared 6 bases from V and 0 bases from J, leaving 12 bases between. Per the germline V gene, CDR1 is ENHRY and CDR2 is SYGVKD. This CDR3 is CAIRDQGLSNQPQHF. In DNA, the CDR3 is TGTGCCATCAGAGACCAGGGACTTAGCAATCAGCCCCAGCATTTT.

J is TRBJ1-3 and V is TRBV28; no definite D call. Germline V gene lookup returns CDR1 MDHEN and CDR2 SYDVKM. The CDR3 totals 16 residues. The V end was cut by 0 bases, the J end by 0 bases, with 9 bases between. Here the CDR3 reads CASSLWHSSSGNTIYF. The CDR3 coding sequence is TGTGCCAGCAGTTTATGGCACTCATCCTCTGGAAACACCATATATTTT.

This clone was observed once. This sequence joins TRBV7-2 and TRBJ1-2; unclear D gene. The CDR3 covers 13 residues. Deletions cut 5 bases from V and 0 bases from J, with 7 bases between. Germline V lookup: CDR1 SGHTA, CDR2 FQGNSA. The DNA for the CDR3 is TGTGCCAGCAGCCCCGGGACTAACTATGGCTACACCTTC. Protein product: CASSPGTNYGYTF.

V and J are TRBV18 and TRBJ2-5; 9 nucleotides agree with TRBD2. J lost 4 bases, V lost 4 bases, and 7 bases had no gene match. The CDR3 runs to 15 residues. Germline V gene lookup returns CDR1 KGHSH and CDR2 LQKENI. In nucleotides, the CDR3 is TGTGCCAGCTCACGGTCCGCGGGAGGGCCAGAGACCCAGTACTTC. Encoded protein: CASSRSAGGPETQYF.

The CDR3 protein is CASSRTGATDTQYF. In DNA, the CDR3 is TGTGCCAGCAGCAGAACAGGGGCCACAGATACGCAGTATTTT. The chain uses TRBV7-9 and TRBJ2-3; TRBD1 matches 7 bases. V trimming: 5 bases; J trimming: 2 bases; junction bases outside the gene matches: 4. Germline assignment: CDR1 SEHNR and CDR2 FQNEAQ (reference sequence). The CDR3 runs 14 residues.

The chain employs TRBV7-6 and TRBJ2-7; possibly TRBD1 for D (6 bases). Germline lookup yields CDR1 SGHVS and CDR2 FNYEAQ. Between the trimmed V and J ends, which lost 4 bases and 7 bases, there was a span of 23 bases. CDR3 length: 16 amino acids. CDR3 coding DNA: TGTGCCAGCAGCTCGGTTTCCCCCCTCGGGACATATGAGCAGTACTTC. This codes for CASSSVSPLGTYEQYF. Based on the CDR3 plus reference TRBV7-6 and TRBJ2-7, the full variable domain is GAGVSQSPRYKVTKRGQDVALRCDPISGHVSLYWYRQALGQGPEFLTYFNYEAQQDKSGLPNDRFSAERPEGSISTLTIQRTEQRDSAMYRCASSSVSPLGTYEQYFGPGTRLTVT.

Here the CDR3 reads CASSYASNYGYTF. Written as DNA, the CDR3 is TGTGCCAGCAGTTACGCGTCTAACTATGGCTACACCTTC. The chain has TRBV6-2 or TRBV6-3 and TRBJ1-2, with D uncertain. This CDR3 is built from 13 residues. The germline V gene encodes CDR1 MNHEY and CDR2 SVGEGT. Trimming removed 2 bases at V and 0 bases at J, with 4 bases between.

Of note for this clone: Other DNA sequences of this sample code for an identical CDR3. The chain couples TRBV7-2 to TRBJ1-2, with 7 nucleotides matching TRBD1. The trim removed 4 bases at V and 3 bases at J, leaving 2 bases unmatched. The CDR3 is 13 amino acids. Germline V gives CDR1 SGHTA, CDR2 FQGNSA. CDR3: CASSSQGDYGYTF. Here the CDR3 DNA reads TGTGCCAGCAGCTCCCAGGGGGACTATGGCTACACCTTC. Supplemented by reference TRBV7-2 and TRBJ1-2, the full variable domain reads GAGVSQSPSNKVTEKGKDVELRCDPISGHTALYWYRQSLGQGLEFLIYFQGNSAPDKSGLPSDRFSAERTGGSVSTLTIQRTQQEDSAVYLCASSSQGDYGYTFGSGTRLTVV.

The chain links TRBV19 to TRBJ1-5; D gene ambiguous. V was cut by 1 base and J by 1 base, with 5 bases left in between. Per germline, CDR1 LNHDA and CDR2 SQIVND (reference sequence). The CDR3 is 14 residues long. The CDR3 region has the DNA TGTGCCAGTAGTATAGTGGGCAGCAATCAGCCCCAGCATTTT. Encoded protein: CASSIVGSNQPQHF. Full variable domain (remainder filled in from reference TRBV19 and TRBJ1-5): DGGITQSPKYLFRKEGQNVTLSCEQNLNHDAMYWYRQDPGQGLRLIYYSQIVNDFQKGDIAEGYSVSREKKESFPLTVTSAQKNPTAFYLCASSIVGSNQPQHFGDGTRLSIL.

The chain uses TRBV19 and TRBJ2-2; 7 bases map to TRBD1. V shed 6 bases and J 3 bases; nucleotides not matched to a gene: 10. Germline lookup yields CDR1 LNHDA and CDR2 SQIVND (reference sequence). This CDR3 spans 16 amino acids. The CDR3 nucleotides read TGTGCCAGTAGCAGCCTCGACAGGGTCGACACCGGGGAGCTGTTTTTT. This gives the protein CASSSLDRVDTGELFF.

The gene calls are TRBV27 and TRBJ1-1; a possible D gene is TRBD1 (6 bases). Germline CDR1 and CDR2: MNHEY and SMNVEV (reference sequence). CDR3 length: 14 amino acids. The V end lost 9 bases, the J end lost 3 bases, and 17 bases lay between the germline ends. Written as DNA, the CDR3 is TGTGCCAGTGCCTACAGGGTTCCGTACACTGAAGCTTTCTTT. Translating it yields CASAYRVPYTEAFF.

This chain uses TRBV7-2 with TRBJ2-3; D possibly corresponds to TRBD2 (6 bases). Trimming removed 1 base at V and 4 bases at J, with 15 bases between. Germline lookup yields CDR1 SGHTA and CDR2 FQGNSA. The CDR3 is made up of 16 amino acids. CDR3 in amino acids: CASSLVVSGGADTQYF. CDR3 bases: TGTGCCAGCAGCTTAGTAGTTAGCGGCGGAGCAGATACGCAGTATTTT.

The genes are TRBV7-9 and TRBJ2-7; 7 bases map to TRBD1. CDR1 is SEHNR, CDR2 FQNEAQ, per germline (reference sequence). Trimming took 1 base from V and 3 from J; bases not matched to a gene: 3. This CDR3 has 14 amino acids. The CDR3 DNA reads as TGTGCCAGCAGCTTAGTGGGGACAGACTACGAGCAGTACTTC. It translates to CASSLVGTDYEQYF.

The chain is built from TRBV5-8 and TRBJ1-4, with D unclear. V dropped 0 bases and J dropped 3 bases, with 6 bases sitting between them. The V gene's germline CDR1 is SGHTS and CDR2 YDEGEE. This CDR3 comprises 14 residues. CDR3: CASSLETANEKLFF. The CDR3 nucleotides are TGTGCCAGCAGCTTGGAAACGGCTAATGAAAAACTGTTTTTT.